Listed below are T cell receptor beta chains from one sample, sequenced in a study of identical twins. MiXCR was run by TCRdb on the 5' RACE reads, yielding one entry per CDR3 protein. The data hold 200,000 to 300,000 distinct CDR3 sequences, with approximately 7% observed a single time. These data were also filed under a second study, of yellow fever vaccine responses in identical twins.

Sequencing was carried out using memory (CD45RO+) T cells sorted from blood. The receptors originated from a woman younger than 35 in good health. Each CDR3 is given with its conserved first and last residue. The D gene is left open where the match is weak. For some rows the clone size is stated as once, few or many, or as a class when expanded; others skip it.

V,length,size,J,D,CDR3,DNA
TRBV25-1,15,NA,TRBJ2-3,TRBD1,CASSVRDRETDTQYF,TGTGCCAGCAGTGTTCGGGACAGGGAGACGGATACGCAGTATTTT
TRBV5-5,16,NA,TRBJ2-2,TRBD2,CASTRGVAENTGELFF,TGTGCCAGCACTCGGGGGGTAGCGGAAAACACCGGGGAGCTGTTTTTT
TRBV24-1,13,many,TRBJ1-5,NA,CATSEAGNQPQHF,TGTGCCACCTCAGAGGCGGGCAATCAGCCCCAGCATTTT
TRBV29-1,15,many,TRBJ2-5,TRBD1,CSASPGTGGTETQYF,TGCAGCGCCTCACCCGGGACAGGGGGCACAGAGACCCAGTACTTC
TRBV5-6,15,NA,TRBJ2-2,NA,CARSSGLRAVGELFF,TGTGCCAGGAGCTCGGGGCTCAGGGCGGTCGGGGAGCTGTTTTTT
TRBV7-2,14,many,TRBJ1-3,TRBD1,CASSHGQAGNTIYF,TGTGCCAGCAGCCACGGACAGGCTGGAAACACCATATATTTT
TRBV3-1,16,many,TRBJ2-2,TRBD1,CASSPGTGGASGELFF,TGTGCCAGCAGCCCGGGGACAGGGGGCGCCTCCGGGGAGCTGTTTTTT
TRBV27,17,NA,TRBJ2-2,TRBD2,CASMSGTSVQYTGELFF,TGTGCCAGCATGTCTGGGACTAGCGTACAGTACACCGGGGAGCTGTTTTTT
TRBV20-1,15,few,TRBJ2-1,TRBD1,CSARDPGQGYNEQFF,TGCAGTGCTAGAGACCCGGGACAGGGGTACAATGAGCAGTTCTTC
TRBV6-2/TRBV6-3,14,few,TRBJ2-1,TRBD2,CASTRTSGSSEQFF,TGTGCCAGCACCAGGACTAGCGGGAGTTCTGAGCAGTTCTTC
TRBV6-1,15,few,TRBJ2-1,TRBD2,CASSPGLADHNEQFF,TGTGCCAGCAGTCCGGGACTAGCGGATCACAATGAGCAGTTCTTC
TRBV20-1,11,many,TRBJ1-3,NA,CSATSGNTIYF,TGCAGTGCTACCAGTGGAAACACCATATATTTT
TRBV5-1,15,many,TRBJ1-2,NA,CASSLGGASNYGYTF,TGCGCCAGCAGCTTGGGTGGCGCCAGTAACTATGGCTACACCTTC
TRBV24-1,17,many,TRBJ2-1,NA,CATSAPTGTGIYNEQFF,TGTGCCACCAGTGCCCCGACCGGGACTGGGATTTACAATGAGCAGTTCTTC
TRBV20-1,15,many,TRBJ2-1,TRBD1,CSARQGTEIYNEQFF,TGCAGTGCTAGACAGGGGACAGAGATCTACAATGAGCAGTTCTTC
TRBV6-4,15,NA,TRBJ1-2,NA,CASSPHHLANYGYTF,TGTGCCAGCAGCCCCCACCACCTCGCTAACTATGGCTACACCTTC
TRBV20-1,12,many,TRBJ1-2,NA,CSARGDGYGYTF,TGCAGTGCTAGAGGGGACGGCTATGGCTACACCTTC
TRBV7-2,15,many,TRBJ1-3,NA,CASSLALGGGNTIYF,TGTGCCAGCAGCTTAGCCCTCGGGGGCGGAAACACCATATATTTT
TRBV2,19,many,TRBJ2-4,TRBD1,CASRSTGTEFHLAKNIQYF,TGTGCCAGCAGATCGACCGGGACAGAATTTCATCTAGCCAAAAACATTCAGTACTTC
TRBV14,16,few,TRBJ2-1,NA,CASSQDPGSSYNEQFF,TGTGCCAGCAGCCAAGATCCGGGAAGCTCCTACAATGAGCAGTTCTTC
TRBV5-6,15,many,TRBJ2-2,TRBD2,CASRGRLAGAGELFF,TGTGCCAGCAGAGGACGACTAGCGGGAGCCGGGGAGCTGTTTTTT
TRBV28,12,many,TRBJ1-2,NA,CASSGTNYGYTF,TGTGCCAGCAGTGGAACGAACTATGGCTACACCTTC